The clone carrying this T cell receptor beta chain came up a few times. Its specificity is not known. These data belong to a study of vaccination and CD4 T cells after COVID-19. The time point: late sampling 161 to 241 days after vaccination in a few convalescent patients. Treatment specified: roughly 10-day PBMC culture with coronavirus spike peptide pools or control peptides (ViraFEST assay). On day 3 and again on day 7, fresh IL-2 medium was used to replace half the medium. The V gene's germline CDR1 is SGHAT and CDR2 FQNNGV. The V and J ends lost 3 bases and 2 bases, in that order; junction bases with no gene match: 3. The length of the CDR3 is 14 residues. At the Johns Hopkins FTIC core, DNA taken from cultured CD4+ T cells was sequenced by way of the Oncomine TCR Beta short-read assay. MiXCR, run by TCRdb on the PCR reads, gives a single entry per CDR3 protein. The top ten hold approximately 21% of the sample, which has 15,000 to 20,000 distinct CDR3 sequences, approximately 56% seen once.

This TCR was sampled from a human donor who had recovered from COVID-19. The J gene is TRBJ1-1, the V gene TRBV11-2, with TRBD1 identical over 7 bases. Sequencing was performed on CD4+ T cells from blood, cultured in vitro, taken about 7 months after SARS-CoV-2 vaccination. In DNA, the CDR3 is TGTGCCAGCAGCTTTCAGGGGGGTAACACTGAAGCTTTCTTT. Translation: CASSFQGGNTEAFF.